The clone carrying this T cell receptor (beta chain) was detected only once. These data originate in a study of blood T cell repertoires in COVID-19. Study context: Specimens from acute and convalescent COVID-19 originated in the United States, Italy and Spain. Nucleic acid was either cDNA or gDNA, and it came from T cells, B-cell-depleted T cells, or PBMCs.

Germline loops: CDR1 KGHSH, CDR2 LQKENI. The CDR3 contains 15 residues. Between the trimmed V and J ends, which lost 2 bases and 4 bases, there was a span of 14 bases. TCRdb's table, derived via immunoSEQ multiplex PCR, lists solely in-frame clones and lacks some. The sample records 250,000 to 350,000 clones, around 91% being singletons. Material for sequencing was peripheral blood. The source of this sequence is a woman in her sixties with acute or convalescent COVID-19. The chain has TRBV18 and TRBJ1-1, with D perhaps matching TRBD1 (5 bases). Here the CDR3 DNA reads TGTGCCAGCTCACCATTAAGCAGGGTAGGCACTGAAGCTTTCTTT. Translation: CASSPLSRVGTEAFF.